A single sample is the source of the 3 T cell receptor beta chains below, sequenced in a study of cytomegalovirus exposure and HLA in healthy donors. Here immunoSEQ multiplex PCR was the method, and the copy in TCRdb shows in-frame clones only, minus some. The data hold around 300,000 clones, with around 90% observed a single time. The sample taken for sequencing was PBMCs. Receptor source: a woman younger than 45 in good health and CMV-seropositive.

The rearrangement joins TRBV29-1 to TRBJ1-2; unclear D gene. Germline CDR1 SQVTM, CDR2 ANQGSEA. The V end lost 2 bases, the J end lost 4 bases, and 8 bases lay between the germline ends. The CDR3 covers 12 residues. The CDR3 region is CSVEQLGYGYTF. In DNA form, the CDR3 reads TGCAGCGTTGAACAGCTAGGCTATGGCTACACCTTC.

The CDR3 DNA sequence: TGTGCCAGCAGTTTATCCAGGACAGGGGGCACCCGCCCACAAGAGACCCAGTACTTC. This encodes CASSLSRTGGTRPQETQYF. V usage is TRBV27 and J usage is TRBJ2-5; 11 bases line up with TRBD1. V dropped 0 bases and J dropped 2; count of bases not matched to a gene: 11. The CDR3 extends over 19 amino acids. Germline V CDR1 and CDR2: MNHEY, SMNVEV (reference sequence).

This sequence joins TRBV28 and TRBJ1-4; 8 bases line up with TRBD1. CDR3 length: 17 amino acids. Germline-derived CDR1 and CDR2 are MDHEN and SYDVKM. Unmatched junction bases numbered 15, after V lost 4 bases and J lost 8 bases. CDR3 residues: CASSSPPYRGKGEKLFF. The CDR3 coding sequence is TGTGCCAGCAGTTCCCCCCCTTACAGGGGGAAAGGGGAAAAACTGTTTTTT.